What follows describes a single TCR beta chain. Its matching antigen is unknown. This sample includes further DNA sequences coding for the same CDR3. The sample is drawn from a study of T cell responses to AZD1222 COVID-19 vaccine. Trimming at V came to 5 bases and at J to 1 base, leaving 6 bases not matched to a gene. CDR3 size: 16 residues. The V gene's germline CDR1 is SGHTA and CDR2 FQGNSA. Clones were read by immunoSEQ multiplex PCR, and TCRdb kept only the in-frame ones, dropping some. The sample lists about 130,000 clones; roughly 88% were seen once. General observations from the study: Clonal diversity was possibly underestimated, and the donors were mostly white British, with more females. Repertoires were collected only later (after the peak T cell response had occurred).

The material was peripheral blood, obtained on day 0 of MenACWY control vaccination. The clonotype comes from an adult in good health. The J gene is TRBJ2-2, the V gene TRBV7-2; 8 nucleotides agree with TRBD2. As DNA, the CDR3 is TGTGCCAGCAGCCTCTGGGCGGGAGGGAACACCGGGGAGCTGTTTTTT. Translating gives CASSLWAGGNTGELFF.